This T cell receptor (beta chain) was observed in a study of shared clonotypes between healthy human individuals. Terminally differentiated effector memory CD45RA+ cells were excluded from the naive CD8 cells, which were CD45RO-negative and positively selected for CCR7. Only in-frame clones appear in the TCRdb table, and some are missing; sequencing was by immunoSEQ multiplex PCR. The sample includes millions of clones, about 93% seen only once; the top ten take 1.7%. The CDR3 is 16 amino acids. V was pared by 0 bases and J by 6 bases, with 7 bases of the junction left unmatched. Per germline, CDR1 LNHNV and CDR2 YYDKDF (reference sequence).

The sequencing input was naive CD8+ T cells from PBMCs. The V and J genes are TRBV15 and TRBJ1-4, with 7 bases aligning to TRBD1. The sequence was obtained from a man aged 18 to 35 in good health. Some clones in this sample may be carry-over from other donors' samples. Here the CDR3 reads CATSRERGQADEKLFF. The CDR3 DNA reads as TGTGCCACCAGCAGAGAGCGAGGACAGGCCGATGAAAAACTGTTTTTT.